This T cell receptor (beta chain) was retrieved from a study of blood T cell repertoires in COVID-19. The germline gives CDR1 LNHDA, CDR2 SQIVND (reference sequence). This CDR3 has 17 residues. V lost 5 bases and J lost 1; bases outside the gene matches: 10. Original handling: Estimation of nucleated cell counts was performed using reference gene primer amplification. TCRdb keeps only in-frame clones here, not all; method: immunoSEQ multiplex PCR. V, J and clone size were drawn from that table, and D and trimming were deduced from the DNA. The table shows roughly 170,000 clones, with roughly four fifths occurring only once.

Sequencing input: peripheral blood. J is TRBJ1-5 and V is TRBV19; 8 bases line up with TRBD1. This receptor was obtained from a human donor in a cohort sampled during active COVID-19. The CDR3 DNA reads TGTGCCAGTAGTTCTTCGACAGGGGTGGAGAGCAATCAGCCCCAGCATTTT. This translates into CASSSSTGVESNQPQHF.